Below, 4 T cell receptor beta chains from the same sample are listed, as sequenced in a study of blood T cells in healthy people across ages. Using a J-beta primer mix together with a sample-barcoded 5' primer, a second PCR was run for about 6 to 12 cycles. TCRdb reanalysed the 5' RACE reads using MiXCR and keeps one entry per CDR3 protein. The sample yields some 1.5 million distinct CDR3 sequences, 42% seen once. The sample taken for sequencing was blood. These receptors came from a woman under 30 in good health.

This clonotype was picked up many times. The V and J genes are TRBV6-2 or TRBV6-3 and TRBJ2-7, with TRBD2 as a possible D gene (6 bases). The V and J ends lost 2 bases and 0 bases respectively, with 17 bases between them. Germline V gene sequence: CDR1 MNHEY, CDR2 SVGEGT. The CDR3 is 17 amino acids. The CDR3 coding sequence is TGTGCCAGCAGTTACGTGGACCCCAGGGACTCCTCCTACGAGCAGTACTTC. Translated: CASSYVDPRDSSYEQYF.

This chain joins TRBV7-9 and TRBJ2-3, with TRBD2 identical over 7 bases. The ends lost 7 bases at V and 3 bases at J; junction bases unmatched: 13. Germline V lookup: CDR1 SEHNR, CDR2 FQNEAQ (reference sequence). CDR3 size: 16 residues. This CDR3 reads CASKELAPRQTDTQYF. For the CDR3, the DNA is TGTGCCAGCAAAGAACTAGCGCCTCGTCAGACAGATACGCAGTATTTT.

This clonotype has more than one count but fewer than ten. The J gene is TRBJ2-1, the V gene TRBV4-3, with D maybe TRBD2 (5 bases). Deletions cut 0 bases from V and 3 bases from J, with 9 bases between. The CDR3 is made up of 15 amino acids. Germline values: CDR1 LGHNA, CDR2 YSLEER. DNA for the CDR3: TGCGCCAGCAGCCAAGAGGGAGACAACTACAATGAGCAGTTCTTC. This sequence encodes CASSQEGDNYNEQFF.

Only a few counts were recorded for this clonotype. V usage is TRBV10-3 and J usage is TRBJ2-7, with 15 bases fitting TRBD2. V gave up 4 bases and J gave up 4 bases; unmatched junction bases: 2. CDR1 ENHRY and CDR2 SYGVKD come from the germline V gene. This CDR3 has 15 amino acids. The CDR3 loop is CAISGGLAGGYEQYF. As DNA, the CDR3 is TGTGCCATCAGTGGGGGACTAGCGGGGGGATACGAGCAGTACTTC.